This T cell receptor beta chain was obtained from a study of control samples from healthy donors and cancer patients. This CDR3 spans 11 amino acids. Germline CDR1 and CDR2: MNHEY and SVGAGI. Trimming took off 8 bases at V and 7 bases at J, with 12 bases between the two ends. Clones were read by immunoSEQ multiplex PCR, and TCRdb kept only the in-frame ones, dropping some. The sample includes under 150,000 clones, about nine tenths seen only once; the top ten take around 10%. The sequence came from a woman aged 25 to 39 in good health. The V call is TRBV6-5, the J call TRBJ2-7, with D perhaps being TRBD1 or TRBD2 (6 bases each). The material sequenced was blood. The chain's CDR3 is CASYKGGEQYF. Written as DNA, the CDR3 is TGTGCCAGCTACAAAGGGGGGGAGCAGTACTTC.